The 26 T cell receptor beta chains in this list originate from one sample, sequenced in a study of CD8 T cells in ankylosing spondylitis. TCRdb re-derived calls from the 5' RACE reads in MiXCR, one entry per CDR3 protein. The sample has about 66,000 distinct CDR3 sequences; roughly 6.2% are singletons. The sample taken for sequencing was synovial fluid, either unsorted or a sorted T cell fraction (not recorded which). These receptors were obtained from a male donor with ankylosing spondylitis.

This clonotype has a count of ten or more. V is TRBV19 and J is TRBJ1-5; the D is unclear. Germline V gene lookup returns CDR1 LNHDA and CDR2 SQIVND (reference sequence). Trimming removed 3 bases from V and 0 bases from J, with 6 bases in between. This CDR3 has 14 residues. The CDR3 nucleotides read TGTGCCAGTAGTATTCTGGTTAGCAATCAGCCCCAGCATTTT. This codes for CASSILVSNQPQHF.

This clonotype was observed many times. The chain has TRBV15 and TRBJ2-1; 8 bases map to TRBD2. The CDR3 contains 18 residues. The germline gives CDR1 LNHNV, CDR2 YYDKDF (reference sequence). Germline trimming cut 5 bases from V and 7 bases from J; bases unmatched to any gene: 19. CDR3 DNA: TGTGCCACCAGCGAGTTTCGGGAGGGACTCCTTATACTAAATGAGCAGTTCTTC. As protein: CATSEFREGLLILNEQFF.

The chain recombines TRBV20-1 with TRBJ2-3; D is uncertain. Trimming cost V 4 bases and J 0 bases, with 5 bases left between them. Germline-derived CDR1 and CDR2 are DFQATT and SNEGSKA (reference sequence). The CDR3 loop spans 12 amino acids. CDR3: CSAKGSTDTQYF. CDR3 coding DNA: TGCAGTGCTAAAGGGAGCACAGATACGCAGTATTTT.

This clonotype was seen only a few times. The chain joins TRBV20-1 to TRBJ2-7; D perhaps matches TRBD1 (6 bases). There are 16 residues in the CDR3. Germline CDR1 reads DFQATT; CDR2 reads SNEGSKA (reference sequence). The V end was cut by 2 bases, the J end by 1 base, with 18 bases between. For the CDR3, the DNA is TGCAGTGCTAGACGTTCCCTCCTGACAGGATCCTACGAGCAGTACTTC. Its protein product is CSARRSLLTGSYEQYF.

The CDR3 sequence: CASSFNPSGRARYNEQFF. CDR3 coding DNA: TGCGCCAGCAGCTTCAACCCTAGCGGGAGGGCCCGGTACAATGAGCAGTTCTTC. The chain recombines TRBV5-1 with TRBJ2-1, with 12 bases aligning to TRBD2. Germline V lookup: CDR1 SGHRS, CDR2 YFSETQ. V shed 2 bases and J 4 bases; nucleotides not matched to a gene: 10. The CDR3 loop spans 18 amino acids. Together with reference TRBV5-1 and TRBJ2-1, the CDR3 gives the full variable domain: KAGVTQTPRYLIKTRGQQVTLSCSPISGHRSVSWYQQTPGQGLQFLFEYFSETQRNKGNFPGRFSGRQFSNSRSEMNVSTLELGDSALYLCASSFNPSGRARYNEQFFGPGTRLTVL.

Details on this clonotype: This could be a read error, since a much larger clone is one nucleotide away. The rearrangement joins TRBV28 to TRBJ2-2; possibly TRBD2 for D (6 bases). The CDR3 is 14 residues long. CDR1 is MDHEN, CDR2 SYDVKM, per germline. CDR3 coding DNA: TGTGCCTGCAGTTTCCTCCGGGGGATCGGGGAGCTGTTTTTT. Its protein product is CACSFLRGIGELFF.

This clonotype came up a few times. The CDR3 reads CVGGSNYGYTF. The CDR3 nucleotides read TGTGTTGGGGGAAGCAACTATGGCTACACCTTC. The V and J genes are TRBV7-9 and TRBJ1-2, with a weak D call TRBD1 (5 bases). The CDR3 runs to 11 residues. CDR1 is SEHNR, CDR2 FQNEAQ, per germline (reference sequence).

V gene TRBV3-1 combines with J gene TRBJ2-1; 8 nucleotides match TRBD2. The V gene's germline CDR1 is LGHDT and CDR2 YNNKEL (reference sequence). V dropped 4 bases and J dropped 8; count of bases not matched to a gene: 13. This CDR3 comprises 16 residues. CDR3 residues: CASSPRIREGGDEQFF. The CDR3 nucleotides read TGTGCCAGCAGCCCACGTATACGGGAGGGTGGGGATGAGCAGTTCTTC.

This clonotype was counted between two and nine times. The V and J genes are TRBV11-2 and TRBJ2-4, with D possibly matching TRBD2 (6 bases). Germline V CDR1 and CDR2: SGHAT, FQNNGV. This CDR3 is 12 amino acids long. Trimming stripped 3 bases from V and 11 bases from J, with 11 bases between. CDR3 residues: CASSFPRGVQYF. Written as DNA, the CDR3 is TGTGCCAGCAGCTTTCCCCGCGGGGTTCAGTACTTC.

This clonotype was detected ten times or more. V and J are TRBV4-2 and TRBJ2-1, with TRBD2 matching over 7 bases. V was pared by 5 bases and J by 4 bases, with 11 bases of the junction left unmatched. This CDR3 region has 16 residues. CDR1 and CDR2 (germline): LGHNA, YNFKEQ. CDR3 sequence reads: CASSERGSGHYNEQFF. In nucleotides, the CDR3 is TGTGCCAGCAGCGAGAGGGGTAGCGGGCATTACAATGAGCAGTTCTTC.

This clonotype was counted many times. The chain recombines TRBV29-1 with TRBJ1-1, with D perhaps TRBD1 (5 bases). CDR3 length: 13 amino acids. V dropped 1 base and J dropped 6 bases, with 12 bases sitting between them. The germline CDR1 and CDR2 sequences are SQVTM and ANQGSEA. The CDR3 bases are TGCAGCGTTGAAGGGGGGGGTTGGGCTGAAGCTTTCTTT. Translating it yields CSVEGGGWAEAFF.

This clonotype was seen many times. V is TRBV7-8 and J is TRBJ2-1, with D perhaps TRBD1 or TRBD2 (5 bases each). CDR3 size: 17 residues. Trimming left V 2 bases short and J 7 bases short, with 21 bases between. Germline CDR1 and CDR2: SGHVS and FQNEAQ. In DNA, the CDR3 is TGTGCCAGCAGCTTAAAATTGCAATGGGGGTCTCGTAATGAGCAGTTCTTC. Its translation is CASSLKLQWGSRNEQFF. Variable domain in full (rest from reference TRBV7-8 and TRBJ2-1): GAGVSQSPRYKVAKRGQDVALRCDPISGHVSLFWYQQALGQGPEFLTYFQNEAQLDKSGLPSDRFFAERPEGSVSTLKIQRTQQEDSAVYLCASSLKLQWGSRNEQFFGPGTRLTVL.

This clonotype was recorded many times. This chain uses TRBV6-2 or TRBV6-3 with TRBJ1-1; 7 bases align to TRBD1. The CDR3 has 11 amino acids. V trimming: 5 bases; J trimming: 6 bases; junction bases outside the gene matches: 0. From germline, CDR1 is MNHEY and CDR2 SVGEGT. The chain's CDR3 is CASSQGAEAFF. The CDR3 coding sequence is TGTGCCAGCAGTCAGGGGGCTGAAGCTTTCTTT.

About this clonotype itself: A much larger clone lies a single base off, so this may be a read error. No conserved phenylalanine or tryptophan ends this CDR3, so it is likely a read error. V and J are TRBV20-1 and TRBJ2-1; no clear D gene. The CDR3 contains 11 residues. The germline CDR1 and CDR2 sequences are DFQATT and SNEGSKA (reference sequence). V was trimmed by 0 bases and J by 9 bases, leaving 6 bases between them. CDR3 residues: CSAREYGEQFL. The DNA for the CDR3 is TGCAGTGCTAGAGAGTACGGTGAGCAGTTCTTG.

This chain uses TRBV5-4 with TRBJ2-7, with D possibly matching TRBD2 (5 bases). The V end lost 5 bases, the J end lost 0 bases, and 12 bases lay between the germline ends. CDR1 is SGHNT, CDR2 YYREEE, per germline (reference sequence). The CDR3 sequence is 14 residues long. The DNA for the CDR3 is TGTGCCAGCAGGGAAGCGGATAGCTCCTACGAGCAGTACTTC. Translating it yields CASREADSSYEQYF.

The chain recombines TRBV19 with TRBJ2-6, with no clear D. Germline V CDR1 and CDR2: LNHDA, SQIVND (reference sequence). V was shortened by 3 bases and J by 1 base, with 10 bases between the two germline ends. This CDR3 is built from 16 residues. CDR3 protein: CASSIGQYSGANVLTF. CDR3 nucleotide sequence: TGTGCCAGTAGTATTGGGCAGTATTCTGGGGCCAACGTCCTGACTTTC.

The chain has TRBV5-6 and TRBJ2-7; D may match TRBD1 or TRBD2 (5 bases each). Deletions cut 0 bases from V and 7 bases from J, with 17 bases between. Germline CDR1 SGHDT, CDR2 YYEEEE. The CDR3 spans 15 residues. The CDR3 coding sequence is TGTGCCAGCAGCTTGGGATTGGGACCCAGTTTTGAGCAGTACTTC. Translation: CASSLGLGPSFEQYF.

The V call is TRBV5-1, the J call TRBJ2-7; 8 positions match TRBD2. V was pared by 6 bases and J by 5 bases, with 13 bases of the junction left unmatched. The CDR3 sequence is 15 residues long. Germline CDR1 and CDR2: SGHRS and YFSETQ. The CDR3 sequence is CASTPIGGRTHEQYF. The CDR3 DNA reads as TGCGCCAGCACACCGATAGGCGGGAGGACCCACGAGCAGTACTTC.

This clonotype turned up a few times. This chain joins TRBV28 and TRBJ2-5, with TRBD2 as a possible D gene (6 bases). The CDR3 runs to 16 residues. The ends were cut back, 4 bases at V and 7 bases at J, with 22 bases in the middle. The germline CDR1 and CDR2 sequences are MDHEN and SYDVKM. In nucleotides, the CDR3 is TGTGCCAGCAGTTCCCTCGGGACTCGGTCGGTCGGGACCCAGTACTTC. It yields the protein CASSSLGTRSVGTQYF.

This clonotype was seen many times. The rearrangement joins TRBV20-1 to TRBJ2-7, with D possibly called TRBD1 or TRBD2 (5 bases each). Germline-derived CDR1 and CDR2 are DFQATT and SNEGSKA (reference sequence). This CDR3 spans 17 amino acids. V lost 1 base and J 2 bases, leaving 21 bases between the germline ends. CDR3 protein: CSARGWDVSLKAYEQYF. The DNA of the CDR3 is TGCAGTGCTAGAGGTTGGGACGTCTCTCTGAAGGCCTACGAGCAGTACTTC.

This clonotype was detected ten times or more. The chain couples TRBV9 to TRBJ2-1, with 9 bases matching TRBD2. Looked up from germline, CDR1 is SGDLS and CDR2 is YYNGEE. V trimming: 4 bases; J trimming: 5 bases; junction bases outside the gene matches: 10. The CDR3 spans 16 residues. CDR3 in DNA: TGTGCCAGCAGCCCCTGGATGACTAGCGGCCACAATGAGCAGTTCTTC. Its translation is CASSPWMTSGHNEQFF.

This clonotype has at least ten counts. V is TRBV24-1 and J is TRBJ2-1, with 7 bases identical to TRBD2. Germline CDR1 reads KGHDR; CDR2 reads SFDVKD. The CDR3 is made up of 13 amino acids. Trimming took 4 bases from V and 11 from J; bases not matched to a gene: 7. CDR3 region: CATSDPGLPKQFF. CDR3 DNA sequence: TGTGCCACCAGTGACCCGGGACTACCTAAGCAGTTCTTC.

This clonotype was observed a handful of times. V gene TRBV5-6 combines with J gene TRBJ1-2; 9 bases agree with TRBD1. Trimming removed 6 bases from V and 9 bases from J; junction bases left unmatched: 9. The CDR3 has 13 residues. Germline V gene data show CDR1 as SGHDT and CDR2 as YYEEEE. The DNA for the CDR3 is TGTGCCAGCACCAAGACTACAGGGGGCCGCTACACCTTC. Translating it yields CASTKTTGGRYTF.

This clonotype was picked up many times. The chain combines TRBV20-1 with TRBJ2-1; no clear D gene. The CDR3 spans 11 residues. The V gene's germline CDR1 is DFQATT and CDR2 SNEGSKA (reference sequence). With 3 bases removed from V and 8 bases from J, the gap between germline ends came to 8 bases. CDR3: CSASVGDEQFF. The DNA of the CDR3 is TGCAGTGCTAGTGTAGGCGATGAGCAGTTCTTC.

This clonotype was recorded at least ten times. The chain has TRBV20-1 and TRBJ2-7; TRBD2 might be the D (6 bases). Germline V CDR1 and CDR2: DFQATT, SNEGSKA (reference sequence). The length of the CDR3 is 15 residues. V was clipped by 1 base and J by 0 bases, with 13 bases between them. The CDR3 nucleotides are TGCAGTGCTAGAGCTGGTGGGACTCTCTCCTACGAGCAGTACTTC. This translates into CSARAGGTLSYEQYF.

This clonotype has ten or more counts. DNA for the CDR3: TGTGCCAGCAGACTAGGGGGGAGGATCGGCTACACCTTC. This encodes CASRLGGRIGYTF. The V gene is TRBV28, the J gene TRBJ1-2, with a tentative D call TRBD1 (6 bases). Germline assignment: CDR1 MDHEN and CDR2 SYDVKM. V lost 6 bases to trimming and J lost 8 bases, with 16 bases between them. CDR3 length equals 13 residues.